The clone carrying this T cell receptor (beta chain) has ten or more counts. TCRdb redid the calling of the RT-PCR reads with MiXCR, one entry per CDR3 protein. The sample has about 680,000 distinct CDR3 sequences; 14% are singletons. The CDR3 loop spans 13 amino acids. CDR1 is SQVTM, CDR2 ANQGSEA, per germline. This clonotype was obtained from a female donor in good health, serving as a healthy control. The rearrangement joins TRBV29-1 to TRBJ1-2; 9 bases are a match to TRBD1. Source material: memory CD4+ T cells from blood. The CDR3: CTTGGGSTYGYTF. The CDR3 nucleotides read TGCACCACAGGGGGCGGTTCGACCTATGGCTACACCTTC.